This T cell receptor (beta chain) was captured by sequencing in a study of early T cells in non-severe SARS-CoV-2 infection. Study information: Unsorted whole-blood RNA was sequenced in bulk, leaving chains unpaired. Study-wide points: Comparison of clonotypes with VDJdb favored anti-spike CD8 responses while missing private and CD4 specificities.

The CDR3 length is 17 residues. The V end was cut by 1 base, the J end by 0 bases, with 16 bases between. Germline lookup yields CDR1 SGHAT and CDR2 FQNNGV. This clonotype was recorded at least ten times. Its specificity is unknown. Unique molecular identifiers were added to individual cDNA molecules. In TCRdb, the 5' RACE reads were re-called with MiXCR into one record per CDR3 protein. There are about 26,000 distinct CDR3 sequences in the sample; approximately 5.1% occur only once, and approximately 3.9% lies in the top ten. Sequencing was done on a sample of whole blood. This sequence originates from an adult who was a healthcare worker with PCR-confirmed SARS-CoV-2 infection or an uninfected control (not recorded which). The chain recombines TRBV11-2 with TRBJ2-7; tentatively, D is TRBD1 (7 bases). The CDR3 here is CASSLAEGAGNSYEQYF. As DNA, the CDR3 is TGTGCCAGCAGCTTAGCGGAGGGGGCAGGGAACTCCTACGAGCAGTACTTC.